This is a list of T cell receptor beta chains from one sample in a study of CD8 T cells in Susac syndrome. TCRdb used MiXCR to reprocess the immunoSEQ multiplex PCR reads, holding one entry per CDR3 protein. The sample has 150,000 or so distinct CDR3 sequences, approximately 95% seen once. The sequenced material came from CD4+ T cells from PBMCs. These receptors came from a human donor with Susac syndrome. Both conserved end residues are part of each CDR3. The D gene is left open where the match is weak. Expanded clones are given a class, and other clones once, few, many or no size at all.

NA	NA	TRBJ1-3	TRBV6-5	TGTGCCAGCAGTTCGAGTGGGGCTGGAAACACCATATATTTT	CASSSSGAGNTIYF
NA	NA	TRBJ2-5	TRBV11-1	TGTGCCAGCAGCAAGCGAGGGGAGACCCAGTACTTC	CASSKRGETQYF
NA	NA	TRBJ1-1	TRBV21-1	TGTGCCAGCAGCAAAGTGGGGCAGCCGAACACTGAAGCTTTCTTT	CASSKVGQPNTEAFF
NA	NA	TRBJ2-1	TRBV5-1	TGCGCCAGCAGCTTGGCCAACGGGGTCGGTAATGAGCAGTTCTTC	CASSLANGVGNEQFF
TRBD2	NA	TRBJ2-3	TRBV12-5	TGTGCTACCGGGACTAGCGGGGGACTCACAGATACGCAGTATTTT	CATGTSGGLTDTQYF
NA	NA	TRBJ1-5	TRBV18	TGTGCCAGCTCACCTGACCGTAGCGTTCAGCCCCAGCATTTT	CASSPDRSVQPQHF
NA	NA	TRBJ2-5	TRBV18	TGTGCCAGCTCACCTGAGACAGGAACTCAAGAGACCCAGTACTTC	CASSPETGTQETQYF
TRBD2	NA	TRBJ2-3	TRBV9	TGTGCCAGCAGCGTAGGGCCACTAGCGTCAGATACGCAGTATTTT	CASSVGPLASDTQYF
TRBD2	NA	TRBJ2-3	TRBV5-4	TGTGCCAGCAGCTTGGTGGTAGCGGGGAACACAGATACGCAGTATTTT	CASSLVVAGNTDTQYF
TRBD1	NA	TRBJ2-7	TRBV11-1	TGTGCCAGCAGCTCTCCCGCTCGAACAGGGGTCGCCTACGAGCAGTACTTC	CASSSPARTGVAYEQYF
NA	NA	TRBJ2-7	TRBV27	TGTGCCAGCAGACCTAGGGTAGTTATGTACGAGCAGTACTTC	CASRPRVVMYEQYF
NA	NA	TRBJ1-2	TRBV20-1	TGCAGTGCTAGTGGGTTTACAGGGAGGAACCTCTATGGCTACACCTTC	CSASGFTGRNLYGYTF
TRBD1	NA	TRBJ1-4	TRBV13	TGTGCCAGCAGCCCGGACAGGCGGGGTGAAAAACTGTTTTTT	CASSPDRRGEKLFF
TRBD2	NA	TRBJ2-1	TRBV7-9	TGTGCCAGCAGCTGGTCTAGCGGACCCAATGAGCAGTTCTTC	CASSWSSGPNEQFF
NA	NA	TRBJ1-6	TRBV7-2	TGTGCCAGCAGCCCGGACAGACCCCTCTCACCCCTCCACTTT	CASSPDRPLSPLHF
NA	NA	TRBJ2-1	TRBV12-5	TGTGCTAGTGGACAGGAGTACAATGAGCAGTTCTTC	CASGQEYNEQFF
TRBD1	NA	TRBJ1-2	TRBV5-1	TGCGCCAGCCGAACAGGGGGCGATGGCTACACCTTC	CASRTGGDGYTF
TRBD1	NA	TRBJ1-6	TRBV5-4	TGTGCCAGCAGCTTGGTACCGGGACAGTCTAATTCACCCCTCCACTTT	CASSLVPGQSNSPLHF
TRBD1	NA	TRBJ1-5	TRBV18	TGTGCCAGCTCACTCGACAGGGCTAATCAGCCCCAGCATTTT	CASSLDRANQPQHF
NA	NA	TRBJ1-4	TRBV9	TGTGCCAGCAGCGTAGGCCAGCCGAATGAAAAACTGTTTTTT	CASSVGQPNEKLFF
NA	NA	TRBJ1-1	TRBV29-1	TGCAGCGTTGAAGACTCTCGGGGAACAGGCGAAGCTTTCTTT	CSVEDSRGTGEAFF
NA	NA	TRBJ2-5	TRBV23-1	TGCGCCAGCAGTCATGGTCGCCCACGCGGGGGCCCACAAGAGACCCAGTACTTC	CASSHGRPRGGPQETQYF
NA	NA	TRBJ2-7	TRBV2	TGTGCCAGCACGAGGCCAGACCCCCACGAGCAGTACTTC	CASTRPDPHEQYF
NA	NA	TRBJ1-6	TRBV29-1	TGCAGCGTCCAGACAGTATCAGGTTCACCCCTCCACTTT	CSVQTVSGSPLHF
TRBD1	NA	TRBJ2-7	TRBV29-1	TGCAGCGTGACCTCTGACAGGGTAGGGCTCAGCGAGCAGTACTTC	CSVTSDRVGLSEQYF
NA	NA	TRBJ1-5	TRBV12-3/TRBV12-4	TGTGCCAGCAGGGCGGGGGGGCAGGTTCAGCCCCAGCATTTT	CASRAGGQVQPQHF
NA	NA	TRBJ2-1	TRBV7-6	TGTGCCAGCAGCTTAGACTACAATGAGCAGTTCTTC	CASSLDYNEQFF
NA	NA	TRBJ1-1	TRBV13	TGTGCCAGCAGCTACCGAGGGACGAACACTGAAGCTTTCTTT	CASSYRGTNTEAFF
NA	NA	TRBJ2-5	TRBV20-1	TGCAGTGCTTCCATCCGGGAAGAGACCCAGTACTTC	CSASIREETQYF
TRBD2	NA	TRBJ2-1	TRBV29-1	TGTAGCGGGACCCCGGGCAATGAGCAGTTCTTC	CSGTPGNEQFF
TRBD1	NA	TRBJ1-1	TRBV18	TGTGCCAGCTCACCTTGGGGACAGCAAATGAACACTGAAGCTTTCTTT	CASSPWGQQMNTEAFF
TRBD1	NA	TRBJ2-2	TRBV5-4	TGTGCCAGCAGGGACAGGGCCACAGCGAACACCGGGGAGCTGTTTTTT	CASRDRATANTGELFF
NA	once	TRBJ2-2	TRBV20-1	TGCAGTGGCGGCGGAGGAACCGGGGAGCTGTTTTTT	CSGGGGTGELFF
NA	NA	TRBJ2-7	TRBV29-1	TGCAGCACCCTTGGGGCGGGCTACGAGCAGTACTTC	CSTLGAGYEQYF
TRBD2	NA	TRBJ2-1	TRBV6-5	TGTGCCAGCAGAGGAGCGGGGGAGCAGAGGGATGAGCAGTTCTTC	CASRGAGEQRDEQFF
NA	NA	TRBJ1-3	TRBV25-1	TGTGCCAGCAGTGATGGAGACACCATATATTTT	CASSDGDTIYF
NA	NA	TRBJ2-7	TRBV20-1	TGCAGTGCTAGGTCCACTATTACCTACGAGCAGTACTTC	CSARSTITYEQYF
NA	NA	TRBJ1-5	TRBV7-8	TGTGCCAGCAGCTTAGCAGGACAGCCCCAGCATTTT	CASSLAGQPQHF
NA	NA	TRBJ2-7	TRBV29-1	TGCAGCGTCCAACGGGACAAGTCCTACGAGCAGTACTTC	CSVQRDKSYEQYF
NA	NA	TRBJ1-5	TRBV2	TGTGCCAGCAGGGCGGAAAGAAGCAATCAGCCCCAGCATTTT	CASRAERSNQPQHF
TRBD1	NA	TRBJ2-5	TRBV2	TGTGCCAGCCGATCCGGGACAGTCCAAGAGACCCAGTACTTC	CASRSGTVQETQYF
TRBD1	NA	TRBJ2-3	TRBV29-1	TGCAGCGCTAAGACAGGGGGCACAGATACGCAGTATTTT	CSAKTGGTDTQYF
NA	NA	TRBJ2-7	TRBV9	TGTGCCAGCAGCGTAGCTGTAGACTACGAGCAGTACTTC	CASSVAVDYEQYF
NA	NA	TRBJ2-5	TRBV20-1	TGCAGTGCTAGCGACTTCCAAGAGACCCAGTACTTC	CSASDFQETQYF
NA	once	TRBJ1-6	TRBV7-2	TGTGCCAGCAGTACCCCGCAGGGCGGGAATTCACCCCTCCACTTT	CASSTPQGGNSPLHF
NA	NA	TRBJ2-3	TRBV11-3	TGTGCCAGCACCCCCCCCGGTTTAGATACGCAGTATTTT	CASTPPGLDTQYF
NA	NA	TRBJ2-2	TRBV6-2/TRBV6-3	TGTGCCAGCAGCTTTCGAAAAGCCAGGCAGTGGTTCCCTTGGGAGCTGTTTTTT	CASSFRKARQWFPWELFF